This T cell receptor (beta chain) was documented in a study of tumor and adjacent non-tumor tissue in lung cancer. For the study at large: The cohort had around twelve adenocarcinoma, a couple of squamous cell and 1 small cell patients. Whole-study findings and limits: Higher tumor TCR diversity was associated with shorter survival.

V gave up 5 bases and J gave up 11 bases; unmatched junction bases: 19. The CDR3 has 16 residues. The V gene's germline CDR1 is SGHAT and CDR2 FQNNGV. Note on this clonotype: Its antigen is unknown.

The template was RNA from unsorted bulk tissue. A modified ARM-PCR protocol with three rounds of nested PCR amplified TCRbeta. TCRdb reprocessed the multiplex PCR reads with MiXCR, giving one entry per CDR3 protein. This sample has under 95,000 distinct CDR3 sequences, with 67% found just once. The sequence derives from a man between 60 and 75 years old with non-small cell lung cancer. The sample taken for sequencing was lung tumor tissue. The chain combines TRBV11-2 with TRBJ2-3, with 7 positions matching TRBD1. This CDR3 is CASSPLRTGITDMQYF. CDR3 nucleotide sequence: TGTGCCAGCAGCCCCCTTCGGACAGGTATAACAGACATGCAGTATTTT.